A selection of T cell receptor beta chains follows, all from one sample in a study of cytomegalovirus exposure and HLA in healthy donors. The assay was immunoSEQ multiplex PCR, and TCRdb's table has in-frame clones only and misses some. Among 140,000 to 150,000 clones listed, over 60% were seen once. Material: PBMCs. The source of these receptors is a man aged 40-55 years in good health and CMV-seronegative. The CDR3 runs from the conserved cysteine through the conserved F or W. D genes are given only for firm matches. Not every row has a clone size; where given, it reads once, few, many or a size class.

CDR3 DNA: TGCGCCAGCAGCCCTAATGCCCGGACAGGGCAGTACTATGGCTACACCTTC
CDR3 protein: CASSPNARTGQYYGYTF
clone size: NA
D gene: TRBD1
J gene: TRBJ1-2
V gene: TRBV5-1

CDR3 DNA: TGTGCCAGCAGTTTATCCGGGACAGGGAAGGAGCCGCTCTACCAGCCCCAGCATTTT
CDR3 protein: CASSLSGTGKEPLYQPQHF
clone size: once
D gene: TRBD1
J gene: TRBJ1-5
V gene: TRBV28

CDR3 DNA: TGTGCCAGCAGCGCACCCTCCGACAGGGCGGACAATGAGCAGTTCTTC
CDR3 protein: CASSAPSDRADNEQFF
clone size: NA
D gene: TRBD1
J gene: TRBJ2-1
V gene: TRBV9

CDR3 DNA: TGTGCCAGCAGCGCCCTGGGACAGGGGGATTACGAGCAGTACTTC
CDR3 protein: CASSALGQGDYEQYF
clone size: once
D gene: TRBD1
J gene: TRBJ2-7
V gene: TRBV7-9

CDR3 DNA: TGTGCCTGGAGTCGAAGGGGCTATGGCTACACCTTC
CDR3 protein: CAWSRRGYGYTF
clone size: few
D gene: NA
J gene: TRBJ1-2
V gene: TRBV30

CDR3 DNA: TGCGCCAGCAGCTCGGGACTAGCGGGGGGGCCACGGGAGACCCAGTACTTC
CDR3 protein: CASSSGLAGGPRETQYF
clone size: few
D gene: TRBD2
J gene: TRBJ2-5
V gene: TRBV5-1

CDR3 DNA: TGTGCTAGTGGTTTGTCGTACAGACATCACTATGGCTACACCTTC
CDR3 protein: CASGLSYRHHYGYTF
clone size: NA
D gene: NA
J gene: TRBJ1-2
V gene: TRBV12-5

CDR3 DNA: TGTGCCAGCAGCTCCGGGACAGGGTTTTCCGAGCAGTACTTC
CDR3 protein: CASSSGTGFSEQYF
clone size: NA
D gene: TRBD1
J gene: TRBJ2-7
V gene: TRBV5-6

CDR3 DNA: TGTGCCAGCAGCCAAAGTCGGGTTTCCTACGAGCAGTACTTC
CDR3 protein: CASSQSRVSYEQYF
clone size: NA
D gene: NA
J gene: TRBJ2-7
V gene: TRBV6-5

CDR3 DNA: TGCGCCAGCAGCTTTACACCTAACACTGAAGCTTTCTTT
CDR3 protein: CASSFTPNTEAFF
clone size: NA
D gene: NA
J gene: TRBJ1-1
V gene: TRBV5-1

CDR3 DNA: TGTGCCAGCACTCCCCCAGACAGGGGAGCCACTGAAGCTTTCTTT
CDR3 protein: CASTPPDRGATEAFF
clone size: NA
D gene: TRBD1
J gene: TRBJ1-1
V gene: TRBV6-1

CDR3 DNA: TGCACCAGCAGCCCTAAGGGGCAGCACCCGGTCAATGAGCAGTTCTTC
CDR3 protein: CTSSPKGQHPVNEQFF
clone size: NA
D gene: NA
J gene: TRBJ2-1
V gene: TRBV1

CDR3 DNA: TGTGCCAGCAGCCTAAGTTTTGACAGGGCCAACTATGGCTACACCTTC
CDR3 protein: CASSLSFDRANYGYTF
clone size: NA
D gene: TRBD1
J gene: TRBJ1-2
V gene: TRBV7-2

CDR3 DNA: TGCAGCGTTGAAGCTGACAGGTCCTACGAGCAGTACTTC
CDR3 protein: CSVEADRSYEQYF
clone size: NA
D gene: NA
J gene: TRBJ2-7
V gene: TRBV29-1

CDR3 DNA: TGTGCCAGTAGTAGAAGGGGTAGCGGGAGTTCAGATACGCAGTATTTT
CDR3 protein: CASSRRGSGSSDTQYF
clone size: NA
D gene: TRBD2
J gene: TRBJ2-3
V gene: TRBV19

CDR3 DNA: TGTGCCAGCAGTACACCCCCGGGAGGGAACACTGAAGCTTTCTTT
CDR3 protein: CASSTPPGGNTEAFF
clone size: NA
D gene: NA
J gene: TRBJ1-1
V gene: TRBV5-4

CDR3 DNA: TGTGCTAGTGGTTTGGCCACCCGGGGGACCGCGATCTTTGGGAACACCATATATTTT
CDR3 protein: CASGLATRGTAIFGNTIYF
clone size: NA
D gene: NA
J gene: TRBJ1-3
V gene: TRBV12-5

CDR3 DNA: TGTGCCAGCAGCTTGAGGTCAGGGACCGGGGAGCTGTTTTTT
CDR3 protein: CASSLRSGTGELFF
clone size: NA
D gene: NA
J gene: TRBJ2-2
V gene: TRBV11-3

CDR3 DNA: TGTGCCAGCAGCACACCTTGGGACAGGGGATTGAGGAATTCACCCCTCCACTTT
CDR3 protein: CASSTPWDRGLRNSPLHF
clone size: NA
D gene: TRBD1
J gene: TRBJ1-6
V gene: TRBV11-3

CDR3 DNA: TGTGCCAGCAGCTTGGGGGGCGGAGGGTCCACGACTGAAGCTTTCTTT
CDR3 protein: CASSLGGGGSTTEAFF
clone size: few
D gene: NA
J gene: TRBJ1-1
V gene: TRBV5-6

CDR3 DNA: TGTGCCAGCAGCCCCAGGACAGGGGTCTACAATGAGCAGTTCTTC
CDR3 protein: CASSPRTGVYNEQFF
clone size: NA
D gene: TRBD1
J gene: TRBJ2-1
V gene: TRBV7-6

CDR3 DNA: TGTGCCAGCAGCCCGGGACAGGGTAGTGAAGCTTTCTTT
CDR3 protein: CASSPGQGSEAFF
clone size: NA
D gene: TRBD1
J gene: TRBJ1-1
V gene: TRBV7-6

CDR3 DNA: TGTGCCAGCAGTTACTCGAGAAGGGGAAATCAGCCCCAGCATTTT
CDR3 protein: CASSYSRRGNQPQHF
clone size: NA
D gene: NA
J gene: TRBJ1-5
V gene: TRBV6-5

CDR3 DNA: TGTGCCAGCAGCACAGGGACTAGCGGCACAGATACGCAGTATTTT
CDR3 protein: CASSTGTSGTDTQYF
clone size: NA
D gene: TRBD2
J gene: TRBJ2-3
V gene: TRBV7-2

CDR3 DNA: TGTGCCTCGAAGCGGGAGGGCCGATTGGGGGAGCTGTTTTTT
CDR3 protein: CASKREGRLGELFF
clone size: NA
D gene: TRBD2
J gene: TRBJ2-2
V gene: TRBV10-3

CDR3 DNA: TGTGCCAGCAGCTTACGTTCAGGGGGTGGCTACACCTTC
CDR3 protein: CASSLRSGGGYTF
clone size: NA
D gene: TRBD1
J gene: TRBJ1-2
V gene: TRBV7-2

CDR3 DNA: TGTGCCAGCAGCGTAGAGACTTCTACAGATACGCAGTATTTT
CDR3 protein: CASSVETSTDTQYF
clone size: NA
D gene: NA
J gene: TRBJ2-3
V gene: TRBV9